These 27 T cell receptor beta chains originate from one sample sequenced in a study of CD8 T cells in Susac syndrome. After extraction with the RNeasy kit, roughly 0.5 to 1 ug of the RNA was reverse transcribed using random hexamers. Via MiXCR, TCRdb re-called the immunoSEQ multiplex PCR reads, giving one row per CDR3 protein. The sample gives approximately 87,000 distinct CDR3 sequences, approximately 96% of which show up once; around 0.41% is in the top ten. Sequenced input: CD8+ T cells from PBMCs. Receptors originate from a human donor with Susac syndrome.

The chain recombines TRBV7-8 with TRBJ2-1; D might be TRBD1 (5 bases). Germline values: CDR1 SGHVS, CDR2 FQNEAQ. This CDR3 has 13 amino acids. The CDR3 loop reads CAAEERWGGEQFF. The CDR3 DNA follows: TGTGCTGCCGAGGAGCGATGGGGCGGTGAGCAGTTCTTC.

The chain uses TRBV7-9 and TRBJ2-7; D gene ambiguous. Germline V gives CDR1 SEHNR, CDR2 FQNEAQ (reference sequence). CDR3 size: 14 residues. V was cut by 5 bases and J by 4 bases, with 15 bases left in between. In nucleotides, the CDR3 is TGTGCCAGCAGCGGTAACAGCCCTGGGTACGAGCAGTACTTC. This encodes CASSGNSPGYEQYF.

V gene TRBV29-1 combines with J gene TRBJ2-5; D may match TRBD1 or TRBD2 (6 bases each). CDR3 length: 14 residues. V dropped 4 bases and J dropped 2 bases, with 14 bases sitting between them. Germline values: CDR1 SQVTM, CDR2 ANQGSEA. CDR3 coding DNA: TGCAGCGTTGCAGAACGGGGGCTACAAGAGACCCAGTACTTC. It encodes CSVAERGLQETQYF.

With regard to this clonotype: Relative to the germline gene, one junction end is altered; a read error may explain this. The rearrangement joins TRBV5-4 to TRBJ1-2, with D possibly matching TRBD1 (5 bases). There are 13 residues in the CDR3. The V gene's germline CDR1 is SGHNT and CDR2 YYREEE (reference sequence). CDR3 loop: CASSSLDERGWAF. For the CDR3, the DNA is TGTGCCAGCAGCTCCTTGGATGAACGGGGCTGGGCCTTC.

The chain has TRBV3-1 and TRBJ2-6, with D possibly matching TRBD2 (6 bases). The V gene lost 1 base and the J gene lost 0 bases, with 7 bases spanning the gap. The CDR3 totals 16 residues. Germline V gene sequence: CDR1 LGHDT, CDR2 YNNKEL (reference sequence). This chain's CDR3 is CASSQGLGSGANVLTF. The CDR3 nucleotides are TGTGCCAGCAGCCAAGGACTAGGCTCTGGGGCCAACGTCCTGACTTTC. The variable domain in full, completed from reference TRBV3-1 and TRBJ2-6, reads DTAVSQTPKYLVTQMGNDKSIKCEQNLGHDTMYWYKQDSKKFLKIMFSYNNKELIINETVPNRFSPKSPDKAHLNLHINSLELGDSAVYFCASSQGLGSGANVLTFGAGSRLTVL.

The rearrangement joins TRBV20-1 to TRBJ2-7; 9 nucleotides match TRBD1. The length of the CDR3 is 14 residues. V lost 3 bases, J lost 2 bases, and 5 bases stayed unmatched. CDR1 and CDR2 (germline): DFQATT, SNEGSKA (reference sequence). CDR3 sequence: CSARGDRDTYEQYV. DNA for the CDR3: TGCAGTGCTAGGGGGGACAGGGATACCTACGAGCAGTACGTC.

The chain carries TRBV28 and TRBJ2-1; D remains ambiguous. This CDR3 comprises 13 residues. CDR1 and CDR2 (germline): MDHEN, SYDVKM. V was pared by 7 bases and J by 10 bases, with 17 bases between. The CDR3 DNA reads TGTGCCAGCACCGAAACGGACCAGCGCGAGCAGTTCTTC. Its protein product is CASTETDQREQFF.

The rearrangement uses TRBV9 and TRBJ2-1, with a possible D match to TRBD2 (6 bases). Germline-derived CDR1 and CDR2 are SGDLS and YYNGEE. The CDR3 contains 13 residues. Trimming took off 3 bases at V and 5 bases at J, with 9 bases between the two ends. The CDR3 is CASSGEEDNEQFF. The CDR3 nucleotides are TGTGCCAGCAGCGGGGAGGAAGACAATGAGCAGTTCTTC.

This rearrangement joins TRBV21-1 to TRBJ1-5; the tabulated D call, TRBD1, remains unverified against the DNA. TRBV21-1 is labeled a pseudogene. The length of the CDR3 is 17 residues. DNA for the CDR3: TGTGCCAGCAGCAAAGGGACAGGGACGAGGGACAATCAGCCCCAGCATTTT. It encodes CASSKGTGTRDNQPQHF.

The genes are TRBV29-1 and TRBJ1-1; D call uncertain. V was shortened by 4 bases and J by 6 bases, with 6 bases between the two germline ends. The CDR3 has 10 amino acids. CDR1 is SQVTM, CDR2 ANQGSEA, per germline. The CDR3 spells CSVVGAEAFF. Written as DNA, the CDR3 is TGCAGCGTTGTTGGGGCTGAAGCTTTCTTT.

V and J are TRBV14 and TRBJ2-3, with TRBD2 matching over 8 bases. V lost 2 bases and J lost 2; bases outside the gene matches: 3. The germline V gene has CDR1 SGHDN and CDR2 FVKESK. The CDR3 has 15 residues. CDR3 nucleotides: TGTGCCAGCAGCCAAAATAGCGGGAACACAGATACGCAGTATTTT. It encodes CASSQNSGNTDTQYF.

The chain joins TRBV29-1 to TRBJ1-1; D is unresolved. V was pared by 4 bases and J by 0 bases, with 6 bases between. The V gene's germline CDR1 is SQVTM and CDR2 ANQGSEA. The CDR3 covers 12 residues. CDR3 in amino acids: CSVARLNTEAFF. DNA for the CDR3: TGCAGCGTTGCCAGATTGAACACTGAAGCTTTCTTT. The complete variable domain, with remaining parts taken from reference TRBV29-1 and TRBJ1-1, reads SAVISQKPSRDICQRGTSLTIQCQVDSQVTMMFWYRQQPGQSLTLIATANQGSEATYESGFVIDKFPISRPNLTFSTLTVSNMSPEDSSIYLCSVARLNTEAFFGQGTRLTVV.

The chain joins TRBV7-2 to TRBJ2-3, with TRBD2 matching 9 bases. V was clipped by 5 bases and J by 2 bases; unmatched bases: 8. Germline CDR1 is SGHTA and CDR2 is FQGNSA. The CDR3 contains 16 residues. The CDR3, as DNA: TGTGCCAGCAGCCCAACCACTAGCGGGTCCACAGATACGCAGTATTTT. Encoded protein: CASSPTTSGSTDTQYF. The complete variable domain, with remaining parts taken from reference TRBV7-2 and TRBJ2-3, reads GAGVSQSPSNKVTEKGKDVELRCDPISGHTALYWYRQSLGQGLEFLIYFQGNSAPDKSGLPSDRFSAERTGGSVSTLTIQRTQQEDSAVYLCASSPTTSGSTDTQYFGPGTRLTVL.

V is TRBV25-1 and J is TRBJ1-1; the D is unclear. Trimming took off 3 bases at V and 0 bases at J, with 14 bases between the two ends. The CDR3 covers 16 residues. The germline CDR1 and CDR2 sequences are MGHDK and SYGVNS. This CDR3 reads CASSEPRGGMNTEAFF. Written as DNA, the CDR3 is TGTGCCAGCAGTGAGCCCCGTGGAGGGATGAACACTGAAGCTTTCTTT.

The chain combines TRBV3-1 with TRBJ2-7; D gene unclear. The CDR3 runs to 12 residues. Germline CDR1 is LGHDT and CDR2 is YNNKEL (reference sequence). V was trimmed by 3 bases and J by 3 bases, leaving 6 bases between them. CDR3 loop: CASSQGIYEQYF. The CDR3 DNA reads TGTGCCAGCAGCCAGGGGATCTACGAGCAGTACTTC.

This clonotype was counted a few times. The chain links TRBV28 to TRBJ2-7, with D unresolved. V gave up 8 bases and J gave up 3 bases, with 8 bases separating them. The CDR3 loop spans 11 amino acids. The V gene's germline CDR1 is MDHEN and CDR2 SYDVKM. The CDR3 protein is CASSRGYEQYF. In DNA, the CDR3 is TGTGCCAGCTCGCGTGGCTACGAGCAGTACTTC.

The chain recombines TRBV5-6 with TRBJ2-7; no clear D gene. Trimming left V 3 bases short and J 0 bases short, with 1 base between. CDR3 length: 11 amino acids. Germline values: CDR1 SGHDT, CDR2 YYEEEE. The CDR3: CASSSSYEQYV. The CDR3 DNA reads as TGTGCCAGCAGCTCCTCCTACGAGCAGTACGTC.

This clonotype was counted a single time. V and J are TRBV15 and TRBJ2-3; D is tentatively TRBD1 or TRBD2 (5 bases each). V was shortened by 5 bases and J by 4 bases, with 16 bases between the two germline ends. This CDR3 comprises 15 residues. CDR1 LNHNV and CDR2 YYDKDF come from the germline V gene (reference sequence). The CDR3 nucleotides read TGTGCCACCAGCGGAGGAGACAGCGTGGCAGATACGCAGTATTTT. Translation gives CATSGGDSVADTQYF.

The rearrangement joins TRBV6-6 to TRBJ2-7; 14 nucleotides line up with TRBD2. V lost 8 bases, J lost 1 base, and 7 bases stayed unmatched. CDR3 length: 16 residues. CDR1 is MNHNY and CDR2 is SVGAGI in the germline V gene (reference sequence). As DNA, the CDR3 is TGTGCCAGCGGGCGACTAGCGGGAGGGTTTTCCTACGAGCAGTACTTC. Protein product: CASGRLAGGFSYEQYF.

V usage is TRBV27 and J usage is TRBJ2-1, with D tentatively TRBD1 or TRBD2 (6 bases each). Germline CDR1 is MNHEY and CDR2 is SMNVEV (reference sequence). The germline V and J ends were trimmed by 3 bases and 6 bases, with 12 bases remaining between them. The CDR3 has 14 amino acids. Here the CDR3 DNA reads TGTGCCAGCAGTTTCACCGGGGGCGGCAATGAGCAGTTCTTC. It codes for CASSFTGGGNEQFF.

The chain uses TRBV9 and TRBJ2-1; D gene ambiguous. The germline V gene encodes CDR1 SGDLS and CDR2 YYNGEE. V was cut by 0 bases and J by 3 bases, with 7 bases left in between. The CDR3 has 14 residues. This CDR3 is CASSVATYYNEQFF. The CDR3 nucleotides are TGTGCCAGCAGCGTAGCGACCTACTACAATGAGCAGTTCTTC.

V and J are TRBV28 and TRBJ2-3; weak D call: TRBD2 (5 bases). The CDR3 has 15 amino acids. Deletions cut 4 bases from V and 2 bases from J, with 13 bases between. Germline V gene data show CDR1 as MDHEN and CDR2 as SYDVKM. CDR3 nucleotide sequence: TGTGCCAGCAGTTGGGATAGCGTAAACACAGATACGCAGTATTTT. It translates to CASSWDSVNTDTQYF.

The chain joins TRBV28 to TRBJ2-6, with D maybe TRBD1 (5 bases). CDR3 length equals 15 residues. Germline V CDR1 and CDR2: MDHEN, SYDVKM. V lost 6 bases, J lost 0 bases, and 9 bases lay in between. The CDR3 DNA reads as TGTGCCAGCAGCCGCAGGGTCTCTGGGGCCAACGTCCTGACTTTC. Translated: CASSRRVSGANVLTF. Filled out from reference TRBV28 and TRBJ2-6, the complete variable domain reads DVKVTQSSRYLVKRTGEKVFLECVQDMDHENMFWYRQDPGLGLRLIYFSYDVKMKEKGDIPEGYSVSREKKERFSLILESASTNQTSMYLCASSRRVSGANVLTFGAGSRLTVL.

The rearrangement joins TRBV9 to TRBJ2-7; possible D gene TRBD2, 6 bases. The CDR3 covers 14 residues. The germline CDR1 and CDR2 sequences are SGDLS and YYNGEE. V was shortened by 5 bases and J by 1 base, with 13 bases between the two germline ends. Written as DNA, the CDR3 is TGTGCCAGCAGTTCGGGAGTCTGGTCCTACGAGCAGTACTTC. As protein: CASSSGVWSYEQYF. Full variable domain (missing parts from reference TRBV9 and TRBJ2-7): DSGVTQTPKHLITATGQRVTLRCSPRSGDLSVYWYQQSLDQGLQFLIQYYNGEERAKGNILERFSAQQFPDLHSELNLSSLELGDSALYFCASSSGVWSYEQYFGPGTRLTVT.

The chain has TRBV20-1 and TRBJ1-1; D gene uncertain. This CDR3 is 8 amino acids long. Germline V CDR1 and CDR2: DFQATT, SNEGSKA (reference sequence). CDR3 residues: CSLAEAFF. The CDR3 DNA sequence: TGCAGCCTGGCAGAAGCTTTCTTT.

The chain links TRBV9 to TRBJ2-7; the match to TRBD1 covers 8 bases. The CDR3 is made up of 14 amino acids. The germline CDR1 and CDR2 sequences are SGDLS and YYNGEE. Trimming removed 4 bases from V and 5 bases from J; junction bases left unmatched: 8. The CDR3 region is CASSPTGGFHEQYV. DNA of the CDR3: TGTGCCAGCAGCCCAACAGGGGGTTTCCACGAGCAGTACGTC.

The chain joins TRBV29-1 to TRBJ2-3; D is tentatively TRBD1 or TRBD2 (5 bases each). Germline V gives CDR1 SQVTM, CDR2 ANQGSEA. This CDR3 is built from 15 residues. V was pared by 1 base and J by 6 bases, with 17 bases between. Here the CDR3 DNA reads TGCAGCGTTGAAGGGGAAAGAGGGGTTCGGGATACGCAGTATTTT. Protein: CSVEGERGVRDTQYF.